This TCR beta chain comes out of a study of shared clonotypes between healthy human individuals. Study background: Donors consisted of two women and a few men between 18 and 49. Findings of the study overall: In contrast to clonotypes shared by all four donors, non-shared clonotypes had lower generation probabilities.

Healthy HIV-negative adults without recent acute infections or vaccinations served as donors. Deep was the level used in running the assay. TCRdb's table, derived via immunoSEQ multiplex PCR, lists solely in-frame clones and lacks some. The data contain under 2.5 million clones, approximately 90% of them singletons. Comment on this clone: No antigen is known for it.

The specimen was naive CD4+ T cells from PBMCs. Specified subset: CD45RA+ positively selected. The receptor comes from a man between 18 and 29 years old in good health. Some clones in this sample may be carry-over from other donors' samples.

The CDR3 bases are TGCGCCAGCAGCTTGCTAGCGGGAGAGGTAAATGAGCAGTTCTTC. The encoded protein is CASSLLAGEVNEQFF. This chain connects TRBV5-1 to TRBJ2-1; 10 bases line up with TRBD2. The CDR3 contains 15 residues. Germline V gene lookup returns CDR1 SGHRS and CDR2 YFSETQ. Trimming took 1 base from V and 7 from J; bases not matched to a gene: 5.